The T cell receptor beta chain under discussion was sequenced for a study of blood T cell repertoires in COVID-19. About the research overall: PBMCs, B-cell-depleted T cells, or T cells provided the cDNA or gDNA that made up the material.

Original methodology: Estimated nucleated cell counts came from reference gene primer amplification. Method: immunoSEQ multiplex PCR; TCRdb's copy keeps in-frame clones and lacks some. The V and J calls and the clone size are those of that table, but D and trimming were determined from the DNA. Here the sample spans around 94,000 clones, around four fifths being singletons. The TCR originated in a man in his fifties with acute or convalescent COVID-19. Sequenced material: peripheral blood.

The CDR3 sequence is CASSLGSGGSRAETQYF. As DNA, the CDR3 is TGTGCCAGCAGCTTAGGGTCAGGGGGCAGTAGGGCAGAGACCCAGTACTTC. This chain links TRBV7-6 with TRBJ2-5; the match to TRBD1 covers 8 bases. The CDR3 contains 17 residues. Germline CDR1 is SGHVS and CDR2 is FNYEAQ. V trimming: 1 base; J trimming: 4 bases; junction bases outside the gene matches: 11. Together with reference TRBV7-6 and TRBJ2-5, the CDR3 gives the full variable domain: GAGVSQSPRYKVTKRGQDVALRCDPISGHVSLYWYRQALGQGPEFLTYFNYEAQQDKSGLPNDRFSAERPEGSISTLTIQRTEQRDSAMYRCASSLGSGGSRAETQYFGPGTRLLVL.